The rows below give T cell receptor beta chains drawn from one sample of a study of T cells in Graves' hyperthyroidism and ophthalmopathy. TCRdb redid the calling of the multiplex PCR reads with MiXCR, one entry per CDR3 protein. The table shows fewer than 600,000 distinct CDR3 sequences, with around 15% occurring only once. Sequenced material: blood. These receptors came from a woman in her 40s with Graves' hyperthyroidism. The CDR3 runs from the conserved cysteine through the conserved F or W.

v_call,cdr3_aa
TRBV28,CASSRFTGTGGFRGQYF
TRBV15,CATSSPGAGTYEQYF
TRBV27,CASSSWTGGSNTGELFF
TRBV9,CASSVEGSGRNSYEQYF
TRBV5-1,CASRNRESVYNEQFF
TRBV7-9,CASSYWQNEQFF
TRBV3-1,CASSQEGQSPEAFF
TRBV19,CASSIGRDRVGEQYF
TRBV15,CATYRPSGNTGELFF
TRBV6-5,CASSYSGRELALSTDTQYF
TRBV5-1,CASSLETSLYEQYF
TRBV20-1,CSAIGGGRDLNTEAFF
TRBV20-1,CSASSAIRVIDGETQYF
TRBV12-3/TRBV12-4,CASSLALFAGGPGEQYF
TRBV11-3,CASSYLQQETQYF
TRBV10-1,CASSEWTSGNCSYNEQFF
TRBV9,CASSSGLAGYYNEQFF
TRBV19,CASNSQATTGGYTF
TRBV19,CASSPTGRGGNTIYF
TRBV6-4,CASSVLASSSYNEQFF
TRBV28,CASSLGQGGGYEQYF
TRBV6-1,CASSEEDRGPPYGYTF
TRBV7-9,CASSILAGGSYNEQFF
TRBV29-1,CSVDLGARRIGYTF
TRBV7-9,CASSLPAGQPFSYEQYF
TRBV7-9,CASSLGRLNTGELFF
TRBV7-9,CASAEGVQETQYF
TRBV28,CASNTPAGIFYEQYF
TRBV18,CASSPRDATQETQYF
TRBV5-6,CASSRGQLYEQYF
TRBV5-1,CASSSSGVSTEAFF
TRBV7-2,CASSLRTLEETQYF
TRBV20-1,CSASRGGTNTGELFF
TRBV7-9,CASSFHRNTEAFF
TRBV5-1,CASSHEDGMYYEQYF
TRBV27,CASSDRSYYEQYF
TRBV19,CASSRIVGLAEKETQYF
TRBV6-1,CASSEGGRYIQYF
TRBV14,CASSYGGHSQGFSKNIQYF
TRBV3-1,CASSQDPAEMNTEAFF
TRBV6-5,CASSYSSSNWERETQYF
TRBV20-1,CSARTRGMNTEAFF